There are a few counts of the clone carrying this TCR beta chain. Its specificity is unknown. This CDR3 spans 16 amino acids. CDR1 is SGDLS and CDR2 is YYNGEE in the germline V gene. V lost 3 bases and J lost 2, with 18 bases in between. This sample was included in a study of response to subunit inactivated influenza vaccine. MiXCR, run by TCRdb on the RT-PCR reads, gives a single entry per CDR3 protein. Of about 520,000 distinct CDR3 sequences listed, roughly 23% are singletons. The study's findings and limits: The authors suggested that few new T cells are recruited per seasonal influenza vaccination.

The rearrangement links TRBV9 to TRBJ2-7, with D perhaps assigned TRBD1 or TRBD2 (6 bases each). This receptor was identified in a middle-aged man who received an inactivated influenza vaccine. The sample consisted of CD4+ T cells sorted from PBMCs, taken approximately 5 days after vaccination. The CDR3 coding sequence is TGTGCCAGCAGCGAAGGAGGGGGTTTCGGGACCTACGAGCAGTACTTC. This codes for CASSEGGGFGTYEQYF. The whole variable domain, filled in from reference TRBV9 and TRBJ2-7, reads DSGVTQTPKHLITATGQRVTLRCSPRSGDLSVYWYQQSLDQGLQFLIQYYNGEERAKGNILERFSAQQFPDLHSELNLSSLELGDSALYFCASSEGGGFGTYEQYFGPGTRLTVT.